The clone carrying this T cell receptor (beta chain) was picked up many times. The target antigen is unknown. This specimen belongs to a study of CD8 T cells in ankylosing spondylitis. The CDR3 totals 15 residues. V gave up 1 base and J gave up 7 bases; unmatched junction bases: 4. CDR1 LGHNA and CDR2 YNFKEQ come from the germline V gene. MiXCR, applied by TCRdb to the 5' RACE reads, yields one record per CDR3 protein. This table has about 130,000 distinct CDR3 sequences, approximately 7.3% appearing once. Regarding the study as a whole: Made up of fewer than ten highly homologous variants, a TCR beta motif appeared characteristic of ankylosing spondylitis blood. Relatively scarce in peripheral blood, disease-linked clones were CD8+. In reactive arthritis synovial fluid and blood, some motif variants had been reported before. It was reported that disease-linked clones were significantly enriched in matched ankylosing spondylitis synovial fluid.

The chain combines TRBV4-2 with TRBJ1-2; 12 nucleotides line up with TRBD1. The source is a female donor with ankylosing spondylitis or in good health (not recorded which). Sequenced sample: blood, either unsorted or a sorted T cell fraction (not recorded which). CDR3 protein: CASSQGDRGQGGYTF. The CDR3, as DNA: TGTGCCAGCAGCCAAGGGGACAGGGGGCAAGGTGGCTACACCTTC.